The rows below give T cell receptor beta chains drawn from one sample of a study of blood T cell repertoires in COVID-19. The method was immunoSEQ multiplex PCR; TCRdb's version includes in-frame clones alone and lacks a portion of them. The data contain some 110,000 clones, roughly 90% of them singletons. The source material was peripheral blood. The receptors were sampled from a man between 65 and 79 years old who had recovered from COVID-19. CDR3s include the opening cysteine and the closing phenylalanine or tryptophan.

TRBJ1-2,TRBV28,CASSSWGGRGYTF
TRBJ2-7,TRBV5-3,CARSTRPGTVLREQYF
TRBJ2-6,TRBV30,CAWRALQGSGANVLTF
TRBJ1-3,TRBV2,CASRTGVAGNTIYF
TRBJ2-3,TRBV5-1,CASSLSLRAGTSTDTQYF
TRBJ2-5,TRBV2,CASSIDYSSETQYF
TRBJ2-4,TRBV27,CASSFRGLAKNIQYF
TRBJ2-1,TRBV7-2,CASSLLQGYHEQFF
TRBJ1-5,TRBV6-6,CASSYLQGSQPQHF
TRBJ2-1,TRBV6-4,CASSDVSGGAEQFF